A selection of T cell receptor beta chains follows, all from one sample in a study of prognosis after radiotherapy for stage I lung cancer. TCRdb fed the multiplex PCR reads into MiXCR, producing one record per CDR3 protein. The data hold about 13,000 distinct CDR3 sequences, with 43% observed a single time. The sample was PBMCs, taken before or after stereotactic body radiation therapy (not recorded which). These receptors were collected from a donor over 45 with non-small cell lung cancer. Each CDR3 is given with its conserved first and last residue.

J,V,CDR3
TRBJ2-1,TRBV2,CASRDYEYNEQFF
TRBJ2-1,TRBV4-3,CASSQGRRPYNEQFF
TRBJ1-5,TRBV7-2,CASSSGAGRKPQNF
TRBJ2-5,TRBV29-1,CSVRAGGRRENQYF
TRBJ1-2,TRBV28,CVVETGVAYGYTF
TRBJ2-2,TRBV6-1,CASKRQGDTGELFF
TRBJ1-3,TRBV7-3,CASSPREFLSGNTIYF
TRBJ2-2,TRBV11-2,CASSSNPRQSYTGELFF
TRBJ2-7,TRBV20-1,CSAKRGSYEQYF
TRBJ1-1,TRBV20-1,CSNQLRDTEAFF
TRBJ1-2,TRBV28,CASSPDMGVYGYTF
TRBJ2-3,TRBV27,CASSLSWGQSIWTDTQYF
TRBJ2-5,TRBV10-2,CASSEKDGLAGGGQETQYF
TRBJ1-2,TRBV10-3,CAIRDSRNYGYTF
TRBJ1-2,TRBV10-3,CAISVFRNYGYTF
TRBJ2-4,TRBV5-1,CASSLTGLRDIQYF
TRBJ2-3,TRBV4-3,CASSLAAGTDTQYF
TRBJ2-1,TRBV14,CASSQAPLAGYEQFF
TRBJ1-4,TRBV20-1,CSAEIGPNEKLFF
TRBJ2-3,TRBV7-9,CASGDTTSTDTQYF
TRBJ1-2,TRBV28,CASSLGRGLYGYTF
TRBJ2-5,TRBV9,CASSPHGTGRETQYF
TRBJ2-1,TRBV6-9,CASSIPRGGEHNEQFF
TRBJ2-5,TRBV5-1,CASSLPEETQYF
TRBJ2-7,TRBV4-1,CASSQDKQASGLSYEQYF
TRBJ1-2,TRBV18,CASSPTDRDYGYTF